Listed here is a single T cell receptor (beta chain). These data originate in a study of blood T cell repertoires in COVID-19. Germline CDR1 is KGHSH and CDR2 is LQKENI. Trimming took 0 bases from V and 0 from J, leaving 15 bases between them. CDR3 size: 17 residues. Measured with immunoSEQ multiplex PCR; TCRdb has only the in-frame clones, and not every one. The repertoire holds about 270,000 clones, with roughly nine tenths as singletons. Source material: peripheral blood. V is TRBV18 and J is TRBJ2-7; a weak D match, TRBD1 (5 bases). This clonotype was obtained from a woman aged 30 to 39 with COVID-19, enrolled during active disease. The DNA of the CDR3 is TGTGCCAGCTCACCACCGGTTTTGGGGCCTCCCTCCTACGAGCAGTACTTC. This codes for CASSPPVLGPPSYEQYF.